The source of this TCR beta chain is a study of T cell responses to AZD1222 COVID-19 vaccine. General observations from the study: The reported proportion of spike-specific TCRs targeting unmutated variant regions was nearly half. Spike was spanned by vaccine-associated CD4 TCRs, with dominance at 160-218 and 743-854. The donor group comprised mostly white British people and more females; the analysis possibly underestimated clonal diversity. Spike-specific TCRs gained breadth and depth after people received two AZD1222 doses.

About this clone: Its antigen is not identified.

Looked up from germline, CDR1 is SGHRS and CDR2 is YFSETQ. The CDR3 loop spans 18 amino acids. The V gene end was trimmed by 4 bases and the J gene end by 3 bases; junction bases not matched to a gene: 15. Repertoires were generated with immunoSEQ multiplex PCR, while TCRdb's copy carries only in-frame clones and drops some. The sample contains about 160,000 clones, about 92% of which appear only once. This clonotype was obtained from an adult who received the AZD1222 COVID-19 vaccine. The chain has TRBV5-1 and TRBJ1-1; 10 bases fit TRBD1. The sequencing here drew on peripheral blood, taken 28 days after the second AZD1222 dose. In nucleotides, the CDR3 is TGCGCCAGCAGCGTTGGACTACCCCCGGGACAGGGGTACACTGAAGCTTTCTTT. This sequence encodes CASSVGLPPGQGYTEAFF.